The clone carrying this T cell receptor (beta chain) was detected many times. Its target is not known. This record belongs to a study of T-cell reconstitution after alpha-beta-depleted transplantation in children. Study observations and caveats: The study reportedly traced alpha-beta T cells about two months after transplant to several hundred expanded graft clones. Where some patients showed high TCRbeta diversity at day 60, it came from recipient T cells and thymic progenitors that had survived.

Unique molecular identifiers were built into the TCRbeta library. TCRdb re-derived calls from the PCR reads in MiXCR, one entry per CDR3 protein. The top ten hold 12% to 15% of the sample, which has 540,000 or so distinct CDR3 sequences, 20% to 25% seen once. Germline assignment: CDR1 MDHEN and CDR2 SYDVKM. There are 13 residues in the CDR3. Trimming took off 6 bases at V and 8 bases at J, with 11 bases between the two ends. The sample was PBMCs, mostly from graft donor cells, taken 360 days after TCRalphabeta/CD19-depleted stem cell transplant. The sequence was obtained from a boy under two years old who had a stem cell transplant for acute myeloid leukemia, so the T cells may come from the graft donor. This chain uses TRBV28 with TRBJ1-6, with unresolved D. The CDR3 nucleotides read TGTGCCAGCAGGCCGGAGACTTATTCACCCCTCCACTTT. Its translation: CASRPETYSPLHF. The full variable domain, rest sourced from reference TRBV28 and TRBJ1-6, is DVKVTQSSRYLVKRTGEKVFLECVQDMDHENMFWYRQDPGLGLRLIYFSYDVKMKEKGDIPEGYSVSREKKERFSLILESASTNQTSMYLCASRPETYSPLHFGNGTRLTVT.